The rows below give T cell receptor beta chains drawn from one sample of a study of OX40 agonist ivuxolimab in advanced cancers. Profiling relied on immunoSEQ multiplex PCR, and the TCRdb table lists in-frame clones only, not all of them. The sample lists tens of thousands of clones, about four fifths occurring once. The starting material was CD4+ or CD8+ T cells sorted from blood, obtained in a trial of the OX40 agonist ivuxolimab. These TCRs come from an adult with an advanced solid tumor such as melanoma, head and neck, liver or kidney cancer. CDR3s include the opening cysteine and the closing phenylalanine or tryptophan. The D gene is left open where the match is weak. Where a row states a size, it is once, few, many or the class of an expanded clone; other rows omit it.

size | D | J | V | DNA | CDR3
- | - | TRBJ2-5 | TRBV19 | TGTGCCAGTAGTTGGGGGACTTCAGGAGAGACCCAGTACTTC | CASSWGTSGETQYF
- | TRBD2 | TRBJ2-3 | TRBV4-1 | TGCGCCAGCAGCCAAGTCGGGACTAGCCGCCTCGGCACAGATACGCAGTATTTT | CASSQVGTSRLGTDTQYF
few | - | TRBJ2-1 | TRBV5-6 | TGTGCCAGCAGCCAGTACAATGAGCAGTTCTTC | CASSQYNEQFF
- | - | TRBJ1-5 | TRBV19 | TGTGCCAGTAGTATCATAGGCTCGCCCCAGCATTTT | CASSIIGSPQHF
- | - | TRBJ2-5 | TRBV29-1 | TGCAGCGTTGAATCGGGGGTGAACCAAGAGACCCAGTACTTC | CSVESGVNQETQYF
few | TRBD2 | TRBJ2-5 | TRBV29-1 | TGCAGCGCAGCGCCCAGCGGGGCCCAAGAGACCCAGTACTTC | CSAAPSGAQETQYF
few | - | TRBJ1-5 | TRBV18 | TGTGCCAGCTCACGGGGTGGGAGCAATCAGCCCCAGCATTTT | CASSRGGSNQPQHF
- | TRBD2 | TRBJ2-2 | TRBV7-3 | TGTGCCAGCAGCCTACTAGCGGGACAGAACACCGGGGAGCTGTTTTTT | CASSLLAGQNTGELFF
- | - | TRBJ1-5 | TRBV28 | TGTGCCAGCAGGGACAGACCTAGCAATCAGCCCCAGCATTTT | CASRDRPSNQPQHF
once | TRBD1 | TRBJ1-2 | TRBV19 | TGTGCCAGTAGTATTTCAGGGGGCGCAGGCTACACCTTC | CASSISGGAGYTF
- | - | TRBJ2-3 | TRBV7-9 | TGTGCCAGCAGCCCGACGACTAGCACAGATACGCAGTATTTT | CASSPTTSTDTQYF
many | TRBD1 | TRBJ1-5 | TRBV18 | TGTGCCAGCTCGAGACAGGGGGATGATCAGCCCCAGCATTTT | CASSRQGDDQPQHF
- | - | TRBJ1-5 | TRBV27 | TGTGCCAGCAGTTCCCAGGGTTATAGCAATCAGCCCCAGCATTTT | CASSSQGYSNQPQHF
- | - | TRBJ1-4 | TRBV30 | TGTGCCTGGGCCGGGTCGGTGAGCGAAAAACTGTTTTTT | CAWAGSVSEKLFF
- | - | TRBJ1-2 | TRBV28 | TGTGCCAGCAGAGACGGAGTTAACTATGGCTACACCTTC | CASRDGVNYGYTF
- | - | TRBJ2-7 | TRBV5-1 | TGCGCCAGCAGCCTGGACAGCGAAAACTACGAGCAGTACTTC | CASSLDSENYEQYF
- | - | TRBJ1-4 | TRBV30 | TGTGCCTGGAGTGTGAATCGACAGGAAAAACTGTTTTTT | CAWSVNRQEKLFF
- | - | TRBJ2-1 | TRBV7-2 | TGTGCCAGCAGCTTAGAAGGGGGGCTAGGGAATGAGCAGTTCTTC | CASSLEGGLGNEQFF
- | - | TRBJ2-7 | TRBV19 | TGTGCCAGTAGTACTGCAGGGGGGCCCTACGAGCAGTACTTC | CASSTAGGPYEQYF
- | - | TRBJ2-5 | TRBV7-9 | TGTGCCAGCAGCTTAGGTTCAGCGGCAGCCCAAGAGACCCAGTACTTC | CASSLGSAAAQETQYF
few | - | TRBJ1-6 | TRBV9 | TGTGCCAGCAGCGTGGGCCTCTCCTATAATTCACCCCTCCACTTT | CASSVGLSYNSPLHF
- | TRBD2 | TRBJ2-7 | TRBV6-6 | TGTGCCAGCAGTTACTCGGGGACTAGCGGTTTTTGGGAGCAGTACTTC | CASSYSGTSGFWEQYF
once | - | TRBJ2-1 | TRBV6-1 | TGTGCCAGCAGTGGACAGCGTTACAATGAGCAGTTCTTC | CASSGQRYNEQFF
- | TRBD2 | TRBJ2-5 | TRBV4-3 | TGCGCCAGCAGCCAAGGGGCTAGCGGGAGAGGTGAGACCCAGTACTTC | CASSQGASGRGETQYF
- | - | TRBJ1-1 | TRBV29-1 | TGCAGCGGGTTGGAACACATGAACACTGAAGCTTTCTTT | CSGLEHMNTEAFF
once | - | TRBJ2-1 | TRBV28 | TGTGCCAGCCAATCCGACAGGGAGCAGTTCTTC | CASQSDREQFF
- | - | TRBJ1-1 | TRBV30 | TGTGCCTGGAGTGTCGGCCAGGGCGGAGAAGCTTTCTTT | CAWSVGQGGEAFF
- | TRBD1 | TRBJ1-1 | TRBV10-2 | TGCGCCAGCAAGAATCGGGACAGGTCGGTTGAAGCTTTCTTT | CASKNRDRSVEAFF
- | - | TRBJ2-1 | TRBV7-2 | TGTGCCAGCAGCTTACTCGCGCTAGCGCGGAATGAGCAGTTCTTC | CASSLLALARNEQFF
- | - | TRBJ2-2 | TRBV7-3 | TGTGCCAGCAGCTTATGGTACGGAACGAACACCGGGGAGCTGTTTTTT | CASSLWYGTNTGELFF
- | - | TRBJ2-2 | TRBV7-9 | TGTGCCAGCAGCTTAGGGGCACCCGGGGAGCTGTTTTTT | CASSLGAPGELFF
- | - | TRBJ1-1 | TRBV7-8 | TGTGCCAGCAGCTCACCGGGACGGAACACTGAAGCTTTCTTT | CASSSPGRNTEAFF
once | TRBD1 | TRBJ1-1 | TRBV6-5 | TGTGCCAGCAGTTCCGACAGGGGTTCCGAAGCTTTCTTT | CASSSDRGSEAFF
- | TRBD1 | TRBJ1-2 | TRBV5-1 | TGCGCCAGCAGCTTGCGTACAGGGGGCCACTACACCTTC | CASSLRTGGHYTF
- | - | TRBJ1-5 | TRBV10-3 | TGTGCCATCAATCCGGGATTAAATCAGCCCCAGCATTTT | CAINPGLNQPQHF
- | TRBD2 | TRBJ2-5 | TRBV19 | TGTGCCAGTAGTATGTCTAGCGGGAGGACGGCTCAAGAGACCCAGTACTTC | CASSMSSGRTAQETQYF
- | TRBD2 | TRBJ2-5 | TRBV15 | TGTGCCACCAGCAAGATGGGAGGGGAGACCCAGTACTTC | CATSKMGGETQYF
- | - | TRBJ1-4 | TRBV6-5 | TGTGCCAGCAGTCACTCGACAGCCGATAATGAAAAACTGTTTTTT | CASSHSTADNEKLFF
- | TRBD1 | TRBJ2-7 | TRBV2 | TGTGCCAGCAGTGAATCGGGACAGGGGGTCGAGCAGTACTTC | CASSESGQGVEQYF
- | - | TRBJ2-7 | TRBV19 | TGTGCCAGTAGTAGGGGCGGGGACTACGAGCAGTACTTC | CASSRGGDYEQYF
- | - | TRBJ2-7 | TRBV19 | TGTGCCAGTTCGAACCAACAGCACTCCTACGAGCAGTACTTC | CASSNQQHSYEQYF
few | - | TRBJ2-6 | TRBV2 | TGTGCCAGCAGTGGATTCAGGGCTGGGGCCAACGTCCTGACTTTC | CASSGFRAGANVLTF
- | - | TRBJ2-3 | TRBV19 | TGTGCCACTTCACAGGGATTCACAGATACGCAGTATTTT | CATSQGFTDTQYF
- | - | TRBJ2-5 | TRBV2 | TGTGCCAGCAGTGAACAAGAGACCCAGTACTTC | CASSEQETQYF